Below, 18 T cell receptor beta chains from the same sample are listed, as sequenced in a study of T cell responses to AZD1222 COVID-19 vaccine. Assay used: immunoSEQ multiplex PCR; TCRdb lists only in-frame clones, some missing. The data contain some 150,000 clones, more than 70% of them singletons. Sequences were derived from peripheral blood, sampled 28 days after the second AZD1222 dose. All receptors derive from an adult who received the AZD1222 COVID-19 vaccine.

The chain couples TRBV29-1 to TRBJ2-7; D is unclear. V gave up 4 bases and J gave up 6 bases, with 10 bases separating them. This CDR3 has 11 amino acids. The germline V gene has CDR1 SQVTM and CDR2 ANQGSEA. The CDR3 reads CSVVLLGEQYF. CDR3 bases: TGCAGCGTTGTTCTCCTAGGCGAGCAGTACTTC.

This rearrangement joins TRBV11-3 to TRBJ2-7, with D maybe TRBD2 (6 bases). The ends were cut back, 1 base at V and 2 bases at J, with 12 bases in the middle. Germline V gene data show CDR1 as SGHNT and CDR2 as YENEEA. This CDR3 is 15 amino acids long. CDR3 sequence: CASSLVSGSAYEQYF. CDR3 nucleotides: TGTGCCAGCAGCTTAGTGAGCGGGTCAGCCTACGAGCAGTACTTC.

The chain's CDR3 is CASSTTGPPTEAFF. The DNA of the CDR3 is TGCGCCAGCAGCACCACGGGCCCCCCCACTGAAGCTTTCTTT. This rearrangement joins TRBV5-1 to TRBJ1-1; no reliable D call. Trimming stripped 4 bases from V and 4 bases from J, with 14 bases between. Germline V gene sequence: CDR1 SGHRS, CDR2 YFSETQ. The CDR3 has 14 residues.

This sequence joins TRBV7-3 and TRBJ2-2, with 12 nucleotides matching TRBD2. CDR1 and CDR2 (germline): SGHTA, FQGTGA. CDR3 length equals 15 residues. The ends lost 5 bases at V and 6 bases at J; junction bases unmatched: 4. The chain's CDR3 is CASSPTSGRSGELFF. Here the CDR3 DNA reads TGTGCCAGCAGCCCCACTAGCGGGAGGTCCGGGGAGCTGTTTTTT.

This clone was counted only a few times. The rearrangement links TRBV5-1 to TRBJ2-5, with 9 bases identical to TRBD1. This CDR3 is built from 13 residues. J lost 4 bases, V lost 4 bases, and 2 bases had no gene match. Germline CDR1 SGHRS, CDR2 YFSETQ. This CDR3 is CASSPGQGETQYF. DNA for the CDR3: TGCGCCAGCAGCCCGGGACAGGGAGAGACCCAGTACTTC.

This clone came up a few times. The chain's CDR3 is CASSQDVERENYEQYF. In DNA form, the CDR3 reads TGCGCCAGCAGCCAAGATGTGGAGCGGGAGAACTACGAGCAGTACTTC. The genes are TRBV4-3 and TRBJ2-7; 8 bases fit TRBD2. The junction had 7 bases not matched to a gene; V was cut back by 0 bases and J by 3 bases. The CDR3 is 16 amino acids. CDR1 and CDR2 from the germline V gene are LGHNA and YSLEER.

The rearrangement uses TRBV5-1 and TRBJ2-3; unclear D gene. This CDR3 region has 14 residues. In germline, CDR1 is SGHRS, CDR2 YFSETQ. V dropped 0 bases and J dropped 3 bases, with 8 bases sitting between them. In DNA, the CDR3 is TGCGCCAGCAGCTTGGCCATTAATACAGATACGCAGTATTTT. It is translated as CASSLAINTDTQYF.

This clone came up a few times. This rearrangement joins TRBV3-1 (or the pseudogene TRBV3-2) to TRBJ1-1, with 9 bases identical to TRBD1. V trimming: 4 bases; J trimming: 4 bases; junction bases outside the gene matches: 4. The CDR3 loop spans 14 amino acids. The germline CDR1 and CDR2 sequences are LGHDT and YNNKEL (reference sequence). Here the CDR3 DNA reads TGTGCCAGCAGCCTCCGACAGGGGGGCACTGAAGCTTTCTTT. As protein: CASSLRQGGTEAFF.

V is TRBV6-2 or TRBV6-3 and J is TRBJ2-6, with D perhaps matching TRBD1 or TRBD2 (5 bases each). V gave up 2 bases and J gave up 2 bases, with 10 bases separating them. The V gene's germline CDR1 is MNHEY and CDR2 SVGEGT. The CDR3 has 16 amino acids. CDR3 protein: CASSYEGKAGANVLTF. CDR3 in DNA: TGTGCCAGCAGTTACGAGGGGAAGGCTGGGGCCAACGTCCTGACTTTC.

The chain employs TRBV2 and TRBJ1-2; TRBD1 agrees at 7 bases. Germline CDR1 and CDR2: SNHLY and FYNNEI. CDR3 length equals 15 residues. V lost 1 base to trimming and J lost 4 bases; unmatched junction nucleotides: 6. This CDR3 is CASSEDEGAGYGYTF. In nucleotides, the CDR3 is TGTGCCAGCAGTGAAGACGAGGGGGCTGGCTATGGCTACACCTTC.

The chain uses TRBV5-8 and TRBJ2-2; D possibly corresponds to TRBD2 (6 bases). The CDR3 extends over 15 amino acids. The germline CDR1 and CDR2 sequences are SGHTS and YDEGEE. Trimming took 3 bases from V and 0 from J, leaving 9 bases between them. The CDR3 loop is CASSWDSPNTGELFF. The DNA for the CDR3 is TGTGCCAGCAGCTGGGACTCGCCGAACACCGGGGAGCTGTTTTTT.

V is TRBV10-3 and J is TRBJ2-5; 11 bases are a match to TRBD2. Germline CDR1 reads ENHRY; CDR2 reads SYGVKD. The CDR3 is made up of 15 amino acids. The V gene end was trimmed by 9 bases and the J gene end by 4 bases; junction bases not matched to a gene: 10. For the CDR3, the DNA is TGTGCCATAGGCAAGACTAGCGGGATAGCAGAGACCCAGTACTTC. Its protein product is CAIGKTSGIAETQYF.

The chain employs TRBV5-1 and TRBJ2-2; the match to TRBD2 covers 11 bases. The CDR3 contains 16 residues. The J segment lost 1 base and the V segment lost 4 bases, leaving 3 bases of the junction unmatched. CDR1 and CDR2 from the germline V gene are SGHRS and YFSETQ. CDR3 nucleotides: TGCGCCAGCAGCAACACTAGCGGGAGGAACACCGGGGAGCTGTTTTTT. Its protein is CASSNTSGRNTGELFF.

The rearrangement uses TRBV11-2 and TRBJ2-1, with D perhaps TRBD1 (6 bases). Trimming took 4 bases from V and 6 from J, leaving 13 bases between them. Germline V lookup: CDR1 SGHAT, CDR2 FQNNGV. The CDR3 sequence is 14 residues long. The CDR3 loop is CASSSLTGSNEQFF. The CDR3 region has the DNA TGTGCCAGCAGCTCCCTGACAGGTAGCAATGAGCAGTTCTTC.

The chain recombines TRBV18 with TRBJ1-6; 9 nucleotides agree with TRBD1. V shed 4 bases, J shed 8 bases, and the junction held 3 bases outside the gene matches. In germline, CDR1 is KGHSH, CDR2 LQKENI. CDR3 size: 14 residues. CDR3 DNA sequence: TGTGCCAGCTCACGGACAGGGGAGGATTCACCCCTCCACTTT. This translates into CASSRTGEDSPLHF.

The rearrangement links TRBV9 to TRBJ1-3; D possibly corresponds to TRBD1 (6 bases). CDR3 length equals 16 residues. Trimming took 0 bases from V and 7 from J, leaving 17 bases between them. Germline CDR1 reads SGDLS; CDR2 reads YYNGEE. Here the CDR3 DNA reads TGTGCCAGCAGCGTAGGCGACAGGCTCTTAGGGAACACCATATATTTT. It encodes CASSVGDRLLGNTIYF.

This clone was found once. The chain recombines TRBV2 with TRBJ2-1, with D unclear. The length of the CDR3 is 14 residues. V shed 7 bases and J shed 2 bases, with 12 bases lying between them. The germline V gene has CDR1 SNHLY and CDR2 FYNNEI. CDR3 amino acids: CASIRDTAYNEQFF. DNA of the CDR3: TGTGCCAGCATTAGGGATACCGCCTACAATGAGCAGTTCTTC.

J is TRBJ1-1 and V is TRBV5-8; tentatively, D is TRBD1 (6 bases). Germline CDR1 SGHTS, CDR2 YDEGEE. The CDR3 contains 14 residues. The V end lost 4 bases, the J end lost 0 bases, and 10 bases lay between the germline ends. DNA for the CDR3: TGTGCCAGCAGCACAGGACAGATGAACACTGAAGCTTTCTTT. As protein: CASSTGQMNTEAFF.